This T cell receptor beta chain was identified during a study of human T cells and chemical hapten exposure. The V gene's germline CDR1 is ENHRY and CDR2 SYGVKD. Trimming removed 6 bases from V and 3 bases from J; junction bases left unmatched: 2. CDR3 size: 15 residues. TCRdb reanalysed the RACE reads using MiXCR and keeps one entry per CDR3 protein. The table lists 65,000 to 85,000 distinct CDR3 sequences, over 9% of them singletons. Study-level results: Because they had alopecia, donors may respond immunologically unlike healthy people.

This clonotype was seen a handful of times. Its antigen is undetermined. The time point is: patch test 1, 2 weeks after DPC sensitization. The treatment is: therapeutic diphenylcyclopropenone sensitization with weekly scalp DPC. The clonotype was recovered from a woman in her 50s with alopecia areata. Some clones in this sample may be carry-over from other donors' samples. The starting material was whole blood, obtained in connection with sensitization to the hapten diphenylcyclopropenone (DPC). This sequence joins TRBV10-3 and TRBJ2-2; TRBD1 agrees at 12 bases. The CDR3 nucleotides read TGTGCCATCAGGGGACAGGGGGCCGACACCGGGGAGCTGTTTTTT. As protein: CAIRGQGADTGELFF.